Presented here are 27 T cell receptor beta chains from one specimen sequenced in a study of T cells in localized non-small cell lung cancer. Measured with immunoSEQ multiplex PCR; TCRdb has only the in-frame clones, and not every one. This table holds about 70,000 clones, 70% to 90% found once. Source: peripheral blood, taken before any cancer treatment. Receptor source: a male donor aged 60 or over with stage III squamous cell lung carcinoma.

The genes are TRBV7-2 and TRBJ2-5; 8 bases agree with TRBD2. CDR3 length: 17 residues. The germline V gene encodes CDR1 SGHTA and CDR2 FQGNSA. The V gene end was trimmed by 0 bases and the J gene end by 6 bases; junction bases not matched to a gene: 12. This chain's CDR3 is CASSLALGAGGGKTQYF. Written as DNA, the CDR3 is TGTGCCAGCAGCTTAGCCCTCGGGGCGGGGGGCGGAAAGACCCAGTACTTC. Supplemented by reference TRBV7-2 and TRBJ2-5, the full variable domain reads GAGVSQSPSNKVTEKGKDVELRCDPISGHTALYWYRQSLGQGLEFLIYFQGNSAPDKSGLPSDRFSAERTGGSVSTLTIQRTQQEDSAVYLCASSLALGAGGGKTQYFGPGTRLLVL.

The chain couples TRBV10-3 to TRBJ1-6, with D perhaps matching TRBD1 (5 bases). V was shortened by 3 bases and J by 6 bases, with 18 bases between the two germline ends. This CDR3 is 17 amino acids long. Germline V lookup: CDR1 ENHRY, CDR2 SYGVKD. The CDR3 sequence is CAISDSGGGISNSPLHF. CDR3 coding DNA: TGTGCCATCAGTGATTCCGGGGGGGGAATAAGTAATTCACCCCTCCACTTT.

The table lists this clone with a few counts. J is TRBJ1-5 and V is TRBV19, with TRBD1 matching 8 bases. V lost 3 bases and J lost 6; bases outside the gene matches: 4. In germline, CDR1 is LNHDA, CDR2 SQIVND (reference sequence). This CDR3 has 14 amino acids. CDR3: CASSMTGVGQPQHF. CDR3 nucleotides: TGTGCCAGTAGTATGACAGGGGTGGGTCAGCCCCAGCATTTT.

This chain links TRBV5-4 with TRBJ2-6; D gene unclear. The V gene lost 3 bases and the J gene lost 0 bases, with 7 bases spanning the gap. The germline gives CDR1 SGHNT, CDR2 YYREEE (reference sequence). The CDR3 covers 15 residues. This CDR3 is CASSSPHSGANVLTF. CDR3 nucleotide sequence: TGTGCCAGCAGCTCGCCCCACTCTGGGGCCAACGTCCTGACTTTC.

J is TRBJ2-2 and V is TRBV5-1, with TRBD1 matching 10 bases. Trimming at V came to 0 bases and at J to 0 bases, leaving 2 bases not matched to a gene. The CDR3 consists of 17 residues. Germline CDR1 and CDR2: SGHRS and YFSETQ. CDR3 protein: CASSLVGQGSNTGELFF. CDR3 DNA sequence: TGCGCCAGCAGCTTGGTGGGACAGGGGTCGAACACCGGGGAGCTGTTTTTT.

V is TRBV28 and J is TRBJ2-2; D gene ambiguous. With 7 bases removed from V and 2 bases from J, the gap between germline ends came to 14 bases. Germline CDR1 reads MDHEN; CDR2 reads SYDVKM. This CDR3 region has 15 residues. The CDR3 DNA follows: TGTGCCAGCACGGTCGTGGTGGACAACACCGGGGAGCTGTTTTTT. Protein product: CASTVVVDNTGELFF.

This clone was picked up a small number of times. The chain recombines TRBV4-1 with TRBJ1-1; 8 nucleotides agree with TRBD1. The J segment lost 0 bases and the V segment lost 1 base, leaving 10 bases of the junction unmatched. Germline values: CDR1 MGHRA, CDR2 YSYEKL. The CDR3 is made up of 18 amino acids. The CDR3 loop is CASSQGGRGHGMNTEAFF. Here the CDR3 DNA reads TGCGCCAGCAGCCAAGGGGGCAGGGGGCATGGGATGAACACTGAAGCTTTCTTT.

The genes are TRBV5-1 and TRBJ2-5; possible D gene TRBD2, 6 bases. The CDR3 has 15 residues. CDR1 SGHRS and CDR2 YFSETQ come from the germline V gene. Trimming left V 4 bases short and J 1 base short, with 14 bases between. The CDR3 DNA reads as TGCGCCAGCAGCCGGGGACTTGGAATCCAAGAGACCCAGTACTTC. Translation gives CASSRGLGIQETQYF. Variable domain in full (rest from reference TRBV5-1 and TRBJ2-5): KAGVTQTPRYLIKTRGQQVTLSCSPISGHRSVSWYQQTPGQGLQFLFEYFSETQRNKGNFPGRFSGRQFSNSRSEMNVSTLELGDSALYLCASSRGLGIQETQYFGPGTRLLVL.

The chain has TRBV5-8 and TRBJ1-1, with D tentatively TRBD1 (5 bases). Germline lookup yields CDR1 SGHTS and CDR2 YDEGEE. V dropped 4 bases and J dropped 0 bases, with 22 bases sitting between them. The CDR3 has 18 residues. This CDR3 is CASSSLLLRDSMNTEAFF. The CDR3 region has the DNA TGTGCCAGCAGCAGCTTACTCCTCCGTGACAGCATGAACACTGAAGCTTTCTTT.

V and J are TRBV19 and TRBJ2-3, with 10 bases lining up with TRBD1. The length of the CDR3 is 14 residues. V gave up 9 bases and J gave up 4 bases; unmatched junction bases: 7. Germline V CDR1 and CDR2: LNHDA, SQIVND (reference sequence). The CDR3 DNA reads TGTGCCAGCAGGACAGGGGGAAATTCAGATACGCAGTATTTT. Protein sequence: CASRTGGNSDTQYF.

The V and J genes are TRBV6-1 and TRBJ1-5; TRBD1 is a possible D gene (5 bases). The germline V gene encodes CDR1 MNHNS and CDR2 SASEGT. The CDR3 is 14 amino acids. The V gene lost 6 bases and the J gene lost 7 bases, with 16 bases spanning the gap. CDR3 residues: CASSSGGGGQPQHF. CDR3 nucleotide sequence: TGTGCCAGCAGCTCGGGTGGGGGGGGGCAGCCCCAGCATTTT.

The chain carries TRBV9 and TRBJ2-3; tentatively, D is TRBD2 (5 bases). Germline V gene data show CDR1 as SGDLS and CDR2 as YYNGEE. The CDR3 loop spans 15 amino acids. The V end was cut by 6 bases, the J end by 2 bases, with 16 bases between. The CDR3 region has the DNA TGTGCCAGCATGGCGGGCTTTGCAGACACAGATACGCAGTATTTT. Its translation: CASMAGFADTDTQYF.

The chain couples TRBV5-6 to TRBJ1-3; no firm D call. This CDR3 has 16 amino acids. CDR1 and CDR2 (germline): SGHDT, YYEEEE. V was cut by 0 bases and J by 0 bases, with 10 bases left in between. The CDR3 loop is CASSLVASRSGNTIYF. For the CDR3, the DNA is TGTGCCAGCAGCTTGGTGGCTTCCCGCTCTGGAAACACCATATATTTT.

V and J are TRBV9 and TRBJ1-2, with no clear D. This CDR3 contains 18 residues. The V end lost 0 bases, the J end lost 0 bases, and 18 bases lay between the germline ends. The germline gives CDR1 SGDLS, CDR2 YYNGEE. As DNA, the CDR3 is TGTGCCAGCAGCGTAGCAATCAGCAGAATCCAAGCTAACTATGGCTACACCTTC. It codes for CASSVAISRIQANYGYTF. The entire variable domain, with the rest obtained from reference TRBV9 and TRBJ1-2, is as follows: DSGVTQTPKHLITATGQRVTLRCSPRSGDLSVYWYQQSLDQGLQFLIQYYNGEERAKGNILERFSAQQFPDLHSELNLSSLELGDSALYFCASSVAISRIQANYGYTFGSGTRLTVV.

This clone was seen a single time. The V call is TRBV28, the J call TRBJ1-1; TRBD1 matches at 8 bases. There are 16 residues in the CDR3. Unmatched junction bases numbered 16, after V lost 6 bases and J lost 7 bases. Germline CDR1 is MDHEN and CDR2 is SYDVKM. CDR3 coding DNA: TGTGCCAGCAGGCAGCAGGGGGCGATCATGGGGGGTGAAGCTTTCTTT. Translation gives CASRQQGAIMGGEAFF.

V gene TRBV28 combines with J gene TRBJ2-7, with 10 nucleotides matching TRBD1. Germline V gives CDR1 MDHEN, CDR2 SYDVKM. The CDR3 has 13 residues. Losses at the gene ends were 6 bases for V and 3 bases for J; bases not matched to a gene: 2. The chain's CDR3 is CASSDRGLYEQYV. As DNA, the CDR3 is TGTGCCAGCAGCGACAGGGGGCTCTACGAGCAGTACGTC.

V usage is TRBV29-1 and J usage is TRBJ2-1, with D possibly TRBD1 on 5 matching bases. CDR1 is SQVTM, CDR2 ANQGSEA, per germline. V was shortened by 0 bases and J by 10 bases, with 7 bases between the two germline ends. The CDR3 length is 11 residues. For the CDR3, the DNA is TGCAGCGTTGAAGAGGGGCAGGAGCAGTTCTTC. It codes for CSVEEGQEQFF.

The chain links TRBV7-8 to TRBJ1-1; D gene ambiguous. In germline, CDR1 is SGHVS, CDR2 FQNEAQ. V was shortened by 1 base and J by 5 bases, with 20 bases between the two germline ends. This CDR3 has 17 residues. The CDR3 nucleotides read TGTGCCAGCAGCTTAGGAGGGTTTTTGGATTTCTATACTGAAGCTTTCTTT. It yields the protein CASSLGGFLDFYTEAFF. Using reference TRBV7-8 and TRBJ1-1 for the parts outside the CDR3, the full variable domain is GAGVSQSPRYKVAKRGQDVALRCDPISGHVSLFWYQQALGQGPEFLTYFQNEAQLDKSGLPSDRFFAERPEGSVSTLKIQRTQQEDSAVYLCASSLGGFLDFYTEAFFGQGTRLTVV.

This clone was seen once. V gene TRBV21-1 combines with J gene TRBJ1-6; TRBD1, as called in the table, went unchecked against the DNA. TRBV21-1 is a pseudogene locus. CDR3 size: 15 residues. CDR3 sequence: CASSKPRPDNSPLHF. The CDR3 coding sequence is TGTGCCAGCAGCAAACCCAGGCCAGATAATTCACCCCTCCACTTT.

The chain combines TRBV10-2 with TRBJ2-2; 15 bases agree with TRBD2. V lost 6 bases to trimming and J lost 1 base; unmatched junction nucleotides: 9. The CDR3 loop spans 19 amino acids. In germline, CDR1 is WSHSY, CDR2 SAAADI. The CDR3 spells CASRGLGLAGGQNTGELFF. CDR3 DNA sequence: TGCGCCAGCAGAGGACTGGGACTAGCGGGGGGACAGAACACCGGGGAGCTGTTTTTT.

The gene calls are TRBV9 and TRBJ2-6, with unresolved D. The CDR3 contains 14 residues. V was cut by 5 bases and J by 2 bases, with 8 bases left in between. The germline V gene encodes CDR1 SGDLS and CDR2 YYNGEE. DNA of the CDR3: TGTGCCAGCAGTGACCTGCCTGGGGCCAACGTCCTGACTTTC. Its translation is CASSDLPGANVLTF.

This rearrangement joins TRBV18 to TRBJ2-2; 7 bases line up with TRBD2. Germline-derived CDR1 and CDR2 are KGHSH and LQKENI. With V trimmed by 4 bases and J by 2 bases, 7 bases remained unmatched. The CDR3 runs to 16 residues. CDR3 sequence: CASSRSGGSNTGELFF. CDR3 DNA sequence: TGTGCCAGCTCACGATCGGGCGGGAGTAACACCGGGGAGCTGTTTTTT.

The rearrangement joins TRBV6-6 to TRBJ1-5; D not resolved. CDR1 is MNHNY and CDR2 is SVGAGI in the germline V gene (reference sequence). The ends were cut back, 2 bases at V and 7 bases at J, with 9 bases in the middle. This CDR3 has 13 residues. DNA of the CDR3: TGTGCCAGCAGTTACGGTCTTACGCAGCCCCAGCATTTT. As protein: CASSYGLTQPQHF.

In this sample, this clone turned up a few times. The chain uses TRBV28 and TRBJ1-5, with TRBD1 matching over 9 bases. The V gene's germline CDR1 is MDHEN and CDR2 SYDVKM. V shed 4 bases, J shed 4 bases, and the junction held 2 bases outside the gene matches. The CDR3 contains 14 residues. The CDR3 DNA follows: TGTGCCAGCAGTTCTGGGACAGGGAATCAGCCCCAGCATTTT. It specifies CASSSGTGNQPQHF. The variable domain in full, completed from reference TRBV28 and TRBJ1-5, reads DVKVTQSSRYLVKRTGEKVFLECVQDMDHENMFWYRQDPGLGLRLIYFSYDVKMKEKGDIPEGYSVSREKKERFSLILESASTNQTSMYLCASSSGTGNQPQHFGDGTRLSIL.

V and J are TRBV30 and TRBJ2-2, with a possible D match to TRBD2 (5 bases). CDR1 is GTSNPN and CDR2 is SVGIG in the germline V gene (reference sequence). This CDR3 is built from 14 residues. V was trimmed by 2 bases and J by 4 bases, leaving 11 bases between them. As DNA, the CDR3 is TGTGCCTGGAGTCGAGGGTGGGGCACCGGGGAGCTGTTTTTT. It is translated as CAWSRGWGTGELFF.

The chain links TRBV19 to TRBJ1-5; D uncertain. The CDR3 covers 15 residues. The V end was cut by 5 bases, the J end by 0 bases, with 11 bases between. The germline V gene has CDR1 LNHDA and CDR2 SQIVND (reference sequence). The CDR3 DNA follows: TGTGCCAGTAGTCGGGAACGGGGTAGCAATCAGCCCCAGCATTTT. It is translated as CASSRERGSNQPQHF.

The V gene is TRBV19, the J gene TRBJ2-1; D may be TRBD1 (6 bases). This CDR3 region has 16 residues. V lost 6 bases and J lost 3, with 18 bases in between. CDR1 is LNHDA and CDR2 is SQIVND in the germline V gene (reference sequence). DNA of the CDR3: TGTGCCAGTAGCCATTCTCAGGGGAAAGGCTACAATGAGCAGTTCTTC. It yields the protein CASSHSQGKGYNEQFF.